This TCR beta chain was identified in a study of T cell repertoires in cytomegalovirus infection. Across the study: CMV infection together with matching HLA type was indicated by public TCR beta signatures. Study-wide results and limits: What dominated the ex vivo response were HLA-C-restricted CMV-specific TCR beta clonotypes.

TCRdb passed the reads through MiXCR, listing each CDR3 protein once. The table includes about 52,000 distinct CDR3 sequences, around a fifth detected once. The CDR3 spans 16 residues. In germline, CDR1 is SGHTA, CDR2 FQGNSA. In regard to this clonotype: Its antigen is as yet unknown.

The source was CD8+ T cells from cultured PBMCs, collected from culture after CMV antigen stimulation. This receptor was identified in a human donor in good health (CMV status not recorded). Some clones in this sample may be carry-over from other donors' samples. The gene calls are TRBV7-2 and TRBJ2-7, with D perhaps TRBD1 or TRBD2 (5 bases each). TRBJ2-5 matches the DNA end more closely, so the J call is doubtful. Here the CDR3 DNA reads TGTGCCAGCAGCTTAGGGAGAAGAGGGGTGATGGAGACCCAGTACTTC. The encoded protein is CASSLGRRGVMETQYF.